This T cell receptor beta chain was documented in a study of T cells in tuberculosis. Background on the study: In South Africa, adults with active tuberculosis were compared with IGRA-negative and latently infected IGRA-positive adolescents.

Method: immunoSEQ multiplex PCR; TCRdb's copy keeps in-frame clones and lacks some. This table holds 30,000 or so clones, about 91% found once. Germline V gene data show CDR1 as SGHTA and CDR2 as FQGNSA. This CDR3 has 15 residues. The V gene lost 2 bases and the J gene lost 5 bases, with 13 bases spanning the gap. As to time point: new active TB diagnosis, blood taken before or within 7 days of starting treatment. Each donor contributed 90,000 to 100,000 T cells on average, unsorted. Source: PBMCs, taken at tuberculosis diagnosis. The source of this sequence is an adult with tuberculosis. Some clones in this sample may be carry-over from other donors' samples. This chain links TRBV7-2 with TRBJ2-1, with D perhaps matching TRBD2 (5 bases). This chain's CDR3 is CASSLRSGRNNEQFF. CDR3 in DNA: TGTGCCAGCAGCTTAAGGAGCGGTAGAAACAATGAGCAGTTCTTC.